Presented here are 25 T cell receptor beta chains from one specimen sequenced in a study of T cells in women clearing cervical HPV infection. Some clones are missing from TCRdb's copy, which holds only in-frame ones; the method was immunoSEQ multiplex PCR. This table lists approximately 30,000 clones. Sequenced material: blood buffy coat. Receptor source: a woman aged 18 to 69 with a cervical HPV16 infection that either progressed to CIN3+ or cleared (not recorded which).

As to this clone: With the read ending 3 residues before the CDR3 end, the germline J gene is used to fill in that end. The chain employs TRBV13 and TRBJ1-2, with D tentatively TRBD1 (5 bases). The CDR3 is 14 residues long. V lost 1 base and J 4 bases, leaving 10 bases between the germline ends. Per germline, CDR1 PRHDT and CDR2 FYEKMQ (reference sequence). The CDR3 bases that were read are TGTGCCAGCAGCTTAGTTGGGACTCCCTATGGC. The encoded protein is CASSLVGTPYG. The CDR3 as a whole reads CASSLVGTPYGYTF.

Worth noting for this clone: The read terminates 3 residues ahead of where the CDR3 ends, so the germline J gene completes it. The chain carries TRBV10-3 and TRBJ1-2, with D unresolved. Germline CDR1 reads ENHRY; CDR2 reads SYGVKD. The CDR3 totals 13 residues. Trimming cost V 0 bases and J 2 bases, with 4 bases left between them. The CDR3 loop reads CAISESRNYGYTF. The DNA read from the CDR3 is TGTGCCATCAGTGAGTCCAGAAACTATGGC.

A remark on this clone: With the read ending 3 residues before the CDR3 end, the germline J gene is used to fill in that end. The gene calls are TRBV20-1 and TRBJ2-7; 8 nucleotides align to TRBD1. The CDR3 runs 12 residues. Germline V lookup: CDR1 DFQATT, CDR2 SNEGSKA (reference sequence). Unmatched junction bases numbered 5, after V lost 8 bases and J lost 2 bases. The CDR3 is CSSDREPYEQYF. The covered CDR3 bases are TGCAGTTCGGACAGGGAGCCCTACGAG.

In the case of this clone: The junction and the germline gene differ at one end; a read error may be behind it. The sequence runs out 3 residues before the end of the CDR3; the remainder is reconstructed from the germline J gene. Additional DNA sequences in this sample encode the identical CDR3. The chain is built from TRBV7-8 and TRBJ1-3; a possible D gene is TRBD1 (5 bases). Germline values: CDR1 SGHVS, CDR2 FQNEAQ. The CDR3 is 16 amino acids. CDR3: CASSLGPRATGNTIYF. Partial CDR3 DNA: TGTGCCAGCAGCCTAGGTCCCAGGGCTACTGGAAACACG. The entire variable domain, with the rest obtained from reference TRBV7-8 and TRBJ1-3, is as follows: GAGVSQSPRYKVAKRGQDVALRCDPISGHVSLFWYQQALGQGPEFLTYFQNEAQLDKSGLPSDRFFAERPEGSVSTLKIQRTQQEDSAVYLCASSLGPRATGNTIYFGEGSWLTVV.

For this clone: From the germline J gene comes the end of the CDR3, since the read stops 3 residues before it. The V and J genes are TRBV29-1 and TRBJ2-7; D is possibly TRBD1 (6 bases). This CDR3 region has 12 residues. Trimming stripped 4 bases from V and 2 bases from J, with 9 bases between. CDR1 and CDR2 (germline): SQVTM, ANQGSEA. The covered CDR3 bases are TGCAGCGTTGTGGGGGCTCCCTACGAG. This sequence encodes CSVVGAPYE. The full-length CDR3 reads as CSVVGAPYEQYF.

Comments on this clone: The read terminates 3 residues ahead of where the CDR3 ends, so the germline J gene completes it. V gene TRBV20-1 combines with J gene TRBJ1-1; tentative D call: TRBD1 (5 bases). The CDR3 loop spans 11 amino acids. Germline V gene lookup returns CDR1 DFQATT and CDR2 SNEGSKA (reference sequence). This CDR3 reads CSARVGQLAFF. CDR3 DNA, as far as it was read: TGCAGTGCTAGAGTGGGGCAGTTG.

With respect to this clone: The CDR3 goes on 3 residues after the read ends, and that part is filled in from the germline J gene. The chain is built from TRBV11-2 and TRBJ1-6, with D unresolved. Germline assignment: CDR1 SGHAT and CDR2 FQNNGV. V was pared by 4 bases and J by 7 bases, with 11 bases between. This CDR3 has 14 amino acids. CDR3 sequence reads: CASSSNPRNSPLHF. The DNA read from the CDR3 is TGTGCCAGCAGCTCCAACCCGCGAAATTCACCC.

Concerning this clone itself: The CDR3 end lies 3 residues beyond the end of the read and is filled in from the germline J gene. The gene calls are TRBV6-1 and TRBJ1-1, with D perhaps TRBD1 (5 bases). The germline gives CDR1 MNHNS, CDR2 SASEGT. The CDR3 loop spans 13 amino acids. Here the CDR3 reads CASSAGQGTVAFF. CDR3 bases read: TGTGCCAGCAGTGCAGGCCAGGGAACGGTG.

Comments on this clone: The sequenced fragment ends 3 residues before the CDR3 boundary, so the rest is inferred from the germline J gene. V usage is TRBV2 and J usage is TRBJ2-7; a weak D match, TRBD1 (6 bases). Trimming pared 0 bases from V and 5 bases from J, leaving 20 bases between. The germline CDR1 and CDR2 sequences are SNHLY and FYNNEI. The CDR3 runs to 17 residues. This CDR3 is CASSEAVSGQGKNEQYF. The part of the CDR3 DNA that was read is TGTGCCAGCAGTGAAGCCGTTAGTGGGCAGGGGAAGAACGAG.

A remark on this clone: The read gets to within 3 residues of the CDR3 end, and the germline J gene fills in the rest. The V call is TRBV2, the J call TRBJ2-7; 9 bases are a match to TRBD1. The V and J ends lost 7 bases and 3 bases, in that order; junction bases with no gene match: 13. The germline V gene has CDR1 SNHLY and CDR2 FYNNEI. CDR3 length: 16 amino acids. The part of the CDR3 DNA that was read is TGTGCCAGCAAATATCGACAGGGGGTCCTTTACTACGAG. Translating gives CASKYRQGVLYYE. The whole CDR3 sequence is CASKYRQGVLYYEQYF.

A word on this clone: The CDR3 extends 3 residues past the end of the read, so its final part is completed from the germline J gene. The chain links TRBV20-1 to TRBJ2-7; possibly TRBD1 for D (6 bases). This CDR3 is built from 12 residues. Germline lookup yields CDR1 DFQATT and CDR2 SNEGSKA (reference sequence). Between the trimmed V and J ends, which lost 3 bases and 6 bases, there was a span of 12 bases. CDR3 loop: CSASSAGVEQYF. The sequenced CDR3 bases are TGCAGTGCTAGCAGCGCAGGGGTCGAG.

Points on this clone: Coverage ceases 3 residues before the CDR3 finishes, and the germline J gene fills in the end. The rearrangement joins TRBV19 to TRBJ1-2; tentative D call: TRBD1 (5 bases). This CDR3 has 17 amino acids. CDR1 is LNHDA, CDR2 SQIVND, per germline (reference sequence). CDR3 bases read: TGTGCCAGTAGAGGGACTAGCGGGCTTCTCTCCTACAATGAC. As protein: CASRGTSGLLSYND. The full CDR3 reads CASRGTSGLLSYNDYTF.

Concerning this clone itself: The read finishes 3 residues shy of the CDR3 end, and the germline J gene is used to complete it. The genes are TRBV6-1 and TRBJ1-4; D not certain. The CDR3 runs to 15 residues. CDR1 is MNHNS, CDR2 SASEGT, per germline. V was shortened by 3 bases and J by 7 bases, with 15 bases between the two germline ends. CDR3 DNA (partial): TGTGCCAGCAGTGACGGATGGGTTCGCGGTGAAAAA. Encoded protein: CASSDGWVRGEK. The entire CDR3 is CASSDGWVRGEKLFF.

On this clone itself: The read terminates 3 residues before the CDR3 end, so the remaining end is supplied by the germline J gene. The chain employs TRBV20-1 and TRBJ2-7, with D perhaps TRBD2 (5 bases). The V and J ends lost 6 bases and 2 bases respectively, with 26 bases between them. The CDR3 runs 17 residues. Germline CDR1 DFQATT, CDR2 SNEGSKA (reference sequence). The CDR3 is CSARTDLYGSGPYEQYF. CDR3 DNA (partial): TGCAGTGCCAGGACTGACCTTTATGGGAGCGGCCCCTACGAG.

On this clone: The read ends 3 residues shy of where the CDR3 ends; the end is completed using the germline J gene. The sample holds other DNA sequences that translate to the same CDR3. J is TRBJ1-3 and V is TRBV30, with D perhaps matching TRBD1 (5 bases). The CDR3 consists of 13 residues. The germline V gene encodes CDR1 GTSNPN and CDR2 SVGIG (reference sequence). CDR3 amino acids: CAWGAGFRSSIYF. The covered CDR3 bases are TGTGCCTGGGGGGCAGGGTTTCGGTCGTCC. The entire variable domain, with the rest obtained from reference TRBV30 and TRBJ1-3, is as follows: SQTIHQWPATLVQPVGSPLSLECTVEGTSNPNLYWYRQAAGRGLQLLFYSVGIGQISSEVPQNLSASRPQDRQFILSSKKLLLSDSGFYLCAWGAGFRSSIYFGEGSWLTVV.

Regarding this clone: The sequenced fragment ends 3 residues before the CDR3 boundary, so the rest is inferred from the germline J gene. The rearrangement uses TRBV27 and TRBJ2-7; D possibly corresponds to TRBD1 (6 bases). Trimming took 0 bases from V and 4 from J, leaving 10 bases between them. The CDR3 length is 14 residues. Germline loops: CDR1 MNHEY, CDR2 SMNVEV (reference sequence). The CDR3 sequence is CASSLSQGRYEQYF. CDR3 DNA (partial): TGTGCCAGCAGTTTATCACAGGGACGATACGAG.

About this clone: The sequence runs out 3 residues before the end of the CDR3; the remainder is reconstructed from the germline J gene. The rearrangement links TRBV29-1 to TRBJ2-3; TRBD2 matches at 9 bases. With 3 bases clipped from V and 2 bases from J, the junction kept 3 bases outside the gene matches. This CDR3 has 14 residues. In germline, CDR1 is SQVTM, CDR2 ANQGSEA. This CDR3 is CSVDSGSITDTQYF. The sequenced part of the CDR3 DNA is TGCAGCGTTGATAGCGGGAGTATCACAGATACG.

Regarding this clone: The read ends 3 residues before the CDR3 terminus; that terminus is restored from the germline J gene. The chain links TRBV4-1 to TRBJ2-7; 7 bases are a match to TRBD2. Germline values: CDR1 MGHRA, CDR2 YSYEKL. J was trimmed by 3 bases and V by 0 bases; bases with no gene match: 2. This CDR3 is 14 amino acids long. The CDR3 DNA, read in part, is TGCGCCAGCAGCCAAGAAGCGGGGTTCTACGAG. Amino acid sequence: CASSQEAGFYE. The whole CDR3 reads CASSQEAGFYEQYF.

With respect to this clone: The CDR3 goes on 3 residues after the read ends, and that part is filled in from the germline J gene. The rearrangement links TRBV6-1 to TRBJ2-2, with D unclear. Trimming took off 0 bases at V and 1 base at J, with 9 bases between the two ends. Looked up from germline, CDR1 is MNHNS and CDR2 is SASEGT. The CDR3 totals 16 residues. The DNA read from the CDR3 is TGTGCCAGCAGTGAAGCGGGCTTTTGGAACACCGGGGAG. Protein: CASSEAGFWNTGE. The full CDR3 protein is CASSEAGFWNTGELFF.

Notes on this clone: From the germline J gene comes the end of the CDR3, since the read stops 3 residues before it. The chain uses TRBV19 and TRBJ2-7; D remains ambiguous. The V gene's germline CDR1 is LNHDA and CDR2 SQIVND (reference sequence). The CDR3 runs 13 residues. V lost 0 bases, J lost 1 base, and 4 bases lay in between. The chain's CDR3 is CASSIDSSYEQYF. The CDR3 DNA, read in part, is TGTGCCAGTAGTATAGATAGTTCCTACGAG.

The CDR3 here is CASSLLDTQYF. Incomplete CDR3 DNA: TGTGCCAGCAGCTTACTGGATACG. The V and J genes are TRBV7-9 and TRBJ2-3; D is uncertain. The read halts 3 residues ahead of the CDR3 end, with the missing end drawn from the germline J gene. CDR1 is SEHNR and CDR2 is FQNEAQ in the germline V gene (reference sequence). V dropped 2 bases and J dropped 6 bases, with 3 bases sitting between them. This CDR3 contains 11 residues.

With respect to this clone: The read is 3 residues too short to cover the CDR3 end, so that end is filled in from the germline J gene. The rearrangement joins TRBV19 to TRBJ2-1; maybe TRBD1 (6 bases). Per germline, CDR1 LNHDA and CDR2 SQIVND (reference sequence). The CDR3 runs to 18 residues. V lost 6 bases and J lost 5, with 26 bases in between. Here the CDR3 reads CASRDTTIDRWLNNEQFF. The CDR3 DNA, read in part, is TGTGCCAGTAGGGACACCACCATAGACAGGTGGCTTAACAATGAG.

CDR3 sequence: CASSLSLAGSDTQYF. CDR3 DNA, as far as it was read: TGTGCCAGCAGCCTAAGTTTAGCGGGATCTGATACG. The chain combines TRBV12-3 or TRBV12-4 with TRBJ2-3, with 8 bases aligning to TRBD2. Read data end 3 residues before the CDR3 end; the end is taken from the germline J gene. The CDR3 loop spans 15 amino acids. J lost 6 bases, V lost 6 bases, and 11 bases had no gene match.

On this clone: The read is 3 residues too short to cover the CDR3 end, so that end is filled in from the germline J gene. This chain uses TRBV5-4 with TRBJ2-3; TRBD2 matches 9 bases. The trim removed 8 bases at V and 6 bases at J, leaving 13 bases unmatched. This CDR3 contains 15 residues. Germline CDR1 and CDR2: SGHNT and YYREEE (reference sequence). The covered CDR3 bases are TGTGCCAGTCGAAGAAGGCGGGAGGGCCCCGATACG. Encoded protein: CASRRRREGPDT. The entire CDR3 protein is CASRRRREGPDTQYF. The variable domain in full, with the rest retrieved from reference TRBV5-4 and TRBJ2-3, is ETGVTQSPTHLIKTRGQQVTLRCSSQSGHNTVSWYQQALGQGPQFIFQYYREEENGRGNFPPRFSGLQFPNYSSELNVNALELDDSALYLCASRRRREGPDTQYFGPGTRLTVL.

The chain's CDR3 is CAISPGLEETQYF. Partial CDR3 DNA: TGTGCCATTTCGCCGGGACTAGAAGAGACG. The V call is TRBV19, the J call TRBJ2-3; TRBD2 agrees at 8 bases. The read gets to within 3 residues of the CDR3 end, and the germline J gene fills in the rest. The CDR3 totals 13 residues. CDR1 is LNHDA and CDR2 is SQIVND in the germline V gene (reference sequence).